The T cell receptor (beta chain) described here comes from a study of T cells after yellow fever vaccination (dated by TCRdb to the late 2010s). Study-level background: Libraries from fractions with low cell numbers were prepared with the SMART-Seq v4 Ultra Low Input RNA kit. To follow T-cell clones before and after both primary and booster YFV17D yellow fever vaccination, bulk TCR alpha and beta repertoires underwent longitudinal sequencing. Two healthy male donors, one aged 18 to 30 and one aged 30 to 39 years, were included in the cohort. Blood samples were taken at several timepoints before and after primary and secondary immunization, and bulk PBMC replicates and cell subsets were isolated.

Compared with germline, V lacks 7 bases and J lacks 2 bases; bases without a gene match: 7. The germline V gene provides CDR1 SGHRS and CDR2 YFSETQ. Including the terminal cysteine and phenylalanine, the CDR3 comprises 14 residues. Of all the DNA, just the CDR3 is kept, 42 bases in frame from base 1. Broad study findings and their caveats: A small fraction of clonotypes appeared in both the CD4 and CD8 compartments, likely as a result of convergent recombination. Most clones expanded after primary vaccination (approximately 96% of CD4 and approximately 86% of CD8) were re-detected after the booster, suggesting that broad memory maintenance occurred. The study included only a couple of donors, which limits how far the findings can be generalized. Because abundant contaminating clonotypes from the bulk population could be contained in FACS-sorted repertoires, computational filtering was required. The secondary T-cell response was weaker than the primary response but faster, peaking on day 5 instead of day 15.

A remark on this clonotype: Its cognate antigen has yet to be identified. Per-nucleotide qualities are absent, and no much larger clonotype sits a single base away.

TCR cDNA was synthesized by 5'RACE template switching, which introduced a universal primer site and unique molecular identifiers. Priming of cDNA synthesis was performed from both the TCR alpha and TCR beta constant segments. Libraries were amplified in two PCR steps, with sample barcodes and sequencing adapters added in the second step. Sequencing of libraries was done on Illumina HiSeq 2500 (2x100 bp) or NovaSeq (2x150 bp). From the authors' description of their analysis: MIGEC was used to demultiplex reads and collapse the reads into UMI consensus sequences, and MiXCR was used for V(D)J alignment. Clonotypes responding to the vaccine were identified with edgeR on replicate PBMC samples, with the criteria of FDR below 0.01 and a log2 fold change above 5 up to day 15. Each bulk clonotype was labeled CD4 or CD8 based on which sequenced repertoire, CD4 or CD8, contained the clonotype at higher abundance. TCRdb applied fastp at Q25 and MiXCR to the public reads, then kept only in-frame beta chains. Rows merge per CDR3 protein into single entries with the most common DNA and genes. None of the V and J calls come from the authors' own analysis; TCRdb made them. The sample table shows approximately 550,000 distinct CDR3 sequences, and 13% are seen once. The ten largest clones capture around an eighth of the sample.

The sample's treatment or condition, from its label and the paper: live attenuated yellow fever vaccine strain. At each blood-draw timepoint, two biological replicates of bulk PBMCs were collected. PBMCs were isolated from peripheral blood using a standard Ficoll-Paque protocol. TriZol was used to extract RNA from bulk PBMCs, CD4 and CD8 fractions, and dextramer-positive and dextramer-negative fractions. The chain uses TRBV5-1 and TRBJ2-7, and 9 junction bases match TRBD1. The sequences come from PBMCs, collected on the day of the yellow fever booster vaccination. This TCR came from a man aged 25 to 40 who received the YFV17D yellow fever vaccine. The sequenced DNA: TGCGCCAGCGCTGCCGGGACAGGGCCCTACGAGCAGTACTTC. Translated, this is CASAAGTGPYEQYF.